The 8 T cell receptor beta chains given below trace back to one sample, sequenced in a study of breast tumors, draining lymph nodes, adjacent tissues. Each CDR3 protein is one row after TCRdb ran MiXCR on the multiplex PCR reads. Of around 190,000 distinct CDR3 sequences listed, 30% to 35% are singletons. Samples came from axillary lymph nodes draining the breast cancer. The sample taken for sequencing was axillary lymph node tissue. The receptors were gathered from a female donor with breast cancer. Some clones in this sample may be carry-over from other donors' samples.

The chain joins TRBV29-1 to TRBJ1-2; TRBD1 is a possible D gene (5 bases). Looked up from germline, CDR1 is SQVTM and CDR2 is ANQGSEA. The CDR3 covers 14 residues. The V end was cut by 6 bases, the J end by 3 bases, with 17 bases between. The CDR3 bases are TGCAGCGTGGGAGTACGGGGACCCGACTATGGCTACACCTTC. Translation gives CSVGVRGPDYGYTF.

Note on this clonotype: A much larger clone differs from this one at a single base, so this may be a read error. Written as DNA, the CDR3 is TGTGCCAGCGGGCAGAAGGGTGAGCCGTTCTTC. Translating gives CASGQKGEPFF. The chain joins TRBV11-2 to TRBJ2-1; no firm D call. CDR1 is SGHAT, CDR2 FQNNGV, per germline. The CDR3 contains 11 residues. Variable domain in full (rest from reference TRBV11-2 and TRBJ2-1): EAGVAQSPRYKIIEKRQSVAFWCNPISGHATLYWYQQILGQGPKLLIQFQNNGVVDDSQLPKDRFSAERLKGVDSTLKIQPAKLEDSAVYLCASGQKGEPFFGPGTRLTVL.

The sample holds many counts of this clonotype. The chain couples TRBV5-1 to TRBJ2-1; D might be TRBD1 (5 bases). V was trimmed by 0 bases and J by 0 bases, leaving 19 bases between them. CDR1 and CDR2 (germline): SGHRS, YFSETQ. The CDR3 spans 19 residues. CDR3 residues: CASSLVGTPTEFSYNEQFF. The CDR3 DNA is TGCGCCAGCAGCTTGGTGGGTACGCCGACAGAGTTCTCCTACAATGAGCAGTTCTTC.

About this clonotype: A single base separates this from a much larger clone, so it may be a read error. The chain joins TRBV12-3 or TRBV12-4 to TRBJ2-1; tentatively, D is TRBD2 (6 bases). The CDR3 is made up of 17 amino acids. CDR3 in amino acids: CAGSLTSERATYNEQFF. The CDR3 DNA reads TGTGCCGGCAGTTTGACTTCAGAGCGGGCGACCTACAATGAGCAGTTCTTC.

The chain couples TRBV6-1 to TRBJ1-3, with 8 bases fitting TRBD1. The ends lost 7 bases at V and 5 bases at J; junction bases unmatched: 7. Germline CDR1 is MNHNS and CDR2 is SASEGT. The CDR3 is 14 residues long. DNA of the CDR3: TGTGCCAGCAAATACAGGGGGTTCAGAAACACCATATATTTT. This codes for CASKYRGFRNTIYF.

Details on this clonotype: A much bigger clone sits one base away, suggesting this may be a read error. CDR3 DNA: TGTGCCAGTGGTATAGCGGCAGGGGGGCACAATGAGCAGTTCTTC. Amino acid sequence: CASGIAAGGHNEQFF. The V and J genes are TRBV19 and TRBJ2-1; possible D gene TRBD1, 7 bases. CDR3 length: 15 residues. The germline CDR1 and CDR2 sequences are LNHDA and SQIVND (reference sequence).

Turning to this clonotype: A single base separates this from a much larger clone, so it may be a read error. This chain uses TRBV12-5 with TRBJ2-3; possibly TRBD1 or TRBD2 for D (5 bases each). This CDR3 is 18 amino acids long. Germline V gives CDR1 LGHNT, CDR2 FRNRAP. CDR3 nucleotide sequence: TGTGCTGGTGGTTTGGTACCCTTTTCGAGGGGCCTGGCAGATACGCAGTATTTT. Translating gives CAGGLVPFSRGLADTQYF.

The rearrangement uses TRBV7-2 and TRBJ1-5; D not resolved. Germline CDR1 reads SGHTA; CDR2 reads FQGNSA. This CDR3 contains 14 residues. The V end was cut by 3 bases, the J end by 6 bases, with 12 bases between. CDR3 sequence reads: CASSLGRLAQPQHF. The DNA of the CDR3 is TGTGCCAGCAGCTTGGGGAGGTTAGCTCAGCCCCAGCATTTT.